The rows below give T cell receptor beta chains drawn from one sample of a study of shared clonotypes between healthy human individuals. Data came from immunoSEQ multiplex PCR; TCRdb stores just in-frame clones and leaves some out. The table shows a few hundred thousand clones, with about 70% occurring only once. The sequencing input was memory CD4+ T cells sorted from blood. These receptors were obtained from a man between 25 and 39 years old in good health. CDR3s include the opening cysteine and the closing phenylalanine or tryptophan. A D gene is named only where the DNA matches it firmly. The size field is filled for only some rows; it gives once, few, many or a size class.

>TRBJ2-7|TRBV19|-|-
TGTGCCAGTAAGAGCCAAAGGGGGTCCTACGAGCAGTACTTC
CASKSQRGSYEQYF
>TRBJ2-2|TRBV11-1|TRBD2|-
TGTGCCAGCAGCTTAGGCGAGCGGGAGGGCCCAGGGGAGCTGTTTTTT
CASSLGEREGPGELFF
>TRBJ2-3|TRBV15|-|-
TGTGCCACCAGCAGAGATATCAGGGAAGATACGCAGTATTTT
CATSRDIREDTQYF
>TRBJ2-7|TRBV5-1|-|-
TGCGCCAGCAGCCCCGTGGGCTCCTCCTACGAGCAGTACTTC
CASSPVGSSYEQYF
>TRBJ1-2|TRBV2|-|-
TGTGCCAGCAGTGAAGCAGGCAGGGCCTATGGCTACACCTTC
CASSEAGRAYGYTF
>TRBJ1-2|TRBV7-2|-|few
TGTGCCAGCAGCTTCCAGGGAGGGGGCTACACCTTC
CASSFQGGGYTF
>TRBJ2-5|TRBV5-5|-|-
TGTGCCAGCAGCCCCCGTAAAGCGGGTGACCAAGAGACCCAGTACTTC
CASSPRKAGDQETQYF
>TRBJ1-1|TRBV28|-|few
TGTGCCAGCAGTTTCTACGATAACACTGAAGCTTTCTTT
CASSFYDNTEAFF
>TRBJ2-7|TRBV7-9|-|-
TGTGCCAGCAGCTTCGGGAGACACTACGAGCAGTACTTC
CASSFGRHYEQYF
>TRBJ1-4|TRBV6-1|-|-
TGTGCCAGCACGGACGGCGTACGGGAAAAACTGTTTTTT
CASTDGVREKLFF
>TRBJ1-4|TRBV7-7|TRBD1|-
TGTGCTAGCAGCCGGACAGGGAACGAAAAACTGTTTTTT
CASSRTGNEKLFF
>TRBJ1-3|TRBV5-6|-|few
TGTGCCAGCAGCTTGTTAAGGCTCCAGGGTGTGGGAAACACCATATATTTT
CASSLLRLQGVGNTIYF
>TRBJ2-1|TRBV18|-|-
TGTGCCAGCTCACCACCCTCCCTAGCACAGGAGCAGTTCTTC
CASSPPSLAQEQFF
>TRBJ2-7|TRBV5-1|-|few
TGCGCCAGCAGCTGGGACGGCTCCTACGAGCAGTACTTC
CASSWDGSYEQYF
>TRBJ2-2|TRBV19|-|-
TGTGCCAGTAGTTCCCTGGTTGGCGGGGAGCTGTTTTTT
CASSSLVGGELFF
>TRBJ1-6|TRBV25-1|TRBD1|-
TGTGCCAGCACAAACAGGGGTAGTAATTCACCCCTCCACTTT
CASTNRGSNSPLHF
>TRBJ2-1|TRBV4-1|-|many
TGCGCCAGCAGCCAAGAGGAGGGGCGGCTCTCCTACAATGAGCAGTTCTTC
CASSQEEGRLSYNEQFF
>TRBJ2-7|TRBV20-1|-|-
TGCAGTGCTATAGGAGGGGGCGAGCAGTACTTC
CSAIGGGEQYF
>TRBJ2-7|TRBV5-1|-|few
TGCGCCAGCAGCTTGGGTGCGAGAGAGCAGTACTTC
CASSLGAREQYF